The 10 T cell receptor beta chains presented below share a single source sample, sequenced in a study of early T cells in non-severe SARS-CoV-2 infection. One entry per CDR3 protein results from TCRdb running MiXCR on the 5' RACE reads. Counted here are some 26,000 distinct CDR3 sequences, 4.4% occurring once; the ten biggest clones make up about an eighth. The specimen sequenced was whole blood. The receptor set was obtained from an adult who was a healthcare worker with PCR-confirmed SARS-CoV-2 infection or an uninfected control (not recorded which).

This clonotype was observed at least ten times. The J gene is TRBJ1-1, the V gene TRBV28; D possibly corresponds to TRBD1 (6 bases). Trimming cost V 4 bases and J 0 bases, with 12 bases left between them. CDR1 is MDHEN and CDR2 is SYDVKM in the germline V gene. CDR3 length equals 15 residues. CDR3 DNA sequence: TGTGCCAGCAGTTCAGGGGCAGGGATGAACACTGAAGCTTTCTTT. Protein sequence: CASSSGAGMNTEAFF.

This clonotype was picked up many times. The chain couples TRBV6-1 to TRBJ2-3; 7 bases fit TRBD2. V lost 3 bases, J lost 6 bases, and 9 bases stayed unmatched. From germline, CDR1 is MNHNS and CDR2 SASEGT. The CDR3 length is 15 residues. The CDR3 DNA is TGTGCCAGCAGTGATTTTGGCGGGAGTGCGGATACGCAGTATTTT. Protein sequence: CASSDFGGSADTQYF.

This clonotype came up many times. The J gene is TRBJ2-1, the V gene TRBV9, with 8 nucleotides matching TRBD2. Germline trimming cut 1 base from V and 6 bases from J; bases unmatched to any gene: 9. The CDR3 has 16 amino acids. CDR1 is SGDLS and CDR2 is YYNGEE in the germline V gene. The CDR3: CASSVYWTSRANEQFF. For the CDR3, the DNA is TGTGCCAGCAGCGTATATTGGACTAGCAGGGCCAATGAGCAGTTCTTC.

The table lists this clonotype with a few counts. V gene TRBV20-1 combines with J gene TRBJ2-5; maybe TRBD2 (6 bases). CDR1 DFQATT and CDR2 SNEGSKA come from the germline V gene (reference sequence). The V and J ends lost 2 bases and 3 bases respectively, with 25 bases between them. The CDR3 has 18 residues. CDR3 region: CSARLRGAGLGPEETQYF. The CDR3 nucleotides are TGCAGTGCTAGACTGAGGGGCGCGGGGCTAGGACCCGAAGAGACCCAGTACTTC.

Within the sample, this clonotype is medium-sized. CDR3 sequence: CASQGQENTEAFF. The CDR3 DNA reads TGTGCCAGCCAGGGACAGGAGAACACTGAAGCTTTCTTT. The chain recombines TRBV6-2 or TRBV6-3 with TRBJ1-1; 8 nucleotides line up with TRBD1. This CDR3 has 13 amino acids. V was pared by 8 bases and J by 1 base, with 3 bases of the junction left unmatched. Per germline, CDR1 MNHEY and CDR2 SVGEGT.

This clonotype occurred a few times. The chain combines TRBV28 with TRBJ2-7; D unclear. V lost 5 bases, J lost 2 bases, and 10 bases lay in between. The CDR3 is 13 residues long. The germline V gene has CDR1 MDHEN and CDR2 SYDVKM. This CDR3 is CASSPSPTYEQYV. CDR3 sequence (DNA): TGTGCCAGCAGTCCCTCCCCTACCTACGAGCAGTACGTC.

This clonotype was seen at least ten times. The junction departs from the called germline gene at one end, perhaps through a read error. The chain combines TRBV20-1 with TRBJ2-7; the D gene is possibly TRBD2 (6 bases). The length of the CDR3 is 14 residues. CDR1 is DFQATT, CDR2 SNEGSKA, per germline (reference sequence). CDR3 in DNA: TGCAGTGCTAGAGGACTAGAGGGAACGTACGAACAGTACTTC. Its translation: CSARGLEGTYEQYF.

This clonotype has a count of ten or more. This rearrangement joins TRBV4-3 to TRBJ1-6; no definite D call. This CDR3 spans 13 amino acids. The germline gives CDR1 LGHNA, CDR2 YSLEER. V lost 1 base to trimming and J lost 6 bases, with 4 bases between them. The CDR3 sequence is CASSQGANSPLHF. Written as DNA, the CDR3 is TGCGCCAGCAGCCAAGGGGCTAATTCACCCCTCCACTTT.

This clonotype was detected ten times or more. The rearrangement uses TRBV7-2 and TRBJ1-5, with D maybe TRBD1 (6 bases). Germline lookup yields CDR1 SGHTA and CDR2 FQGNSA. The CDR3 consists of 15 residues. V was cut by 1 base and J by 6 bases, with 13 bases left in between. The CDR3 sequence is CASSLGTAFGQPQHF. The CDR3 nucleotides read TGTGCCAGCAGCTTAGGGACAGCTTTTGGTCAGCCCCAGCATTTT. The full variable domain, completed using reference TRBV7-2 and TRBJ1-5, is GAGVSQSPSNKVTEKGKDVELRCDPISGHTALYWYRQSLGQGLEFLIYFQGNSAPDKSGLPSDRFSAERTGGSVSTLTIQRTQQEDSAVYLCASSLGTAFGQPQHFGDGTRLSIL.

This clonotype was detected ten times or more. The V gene is TRBV29-1, the J gene TRBJ1-6; D is ambiguous. Trimming stripped 6 bases from V and 0 bases from J, with 6 bases between. From germline, CDR1 is SQVTM and CDR2 ANQGSEA. This CDR3 region has 13 residues. The DNA for the CDR3 is TGCAGCGTGCAGAGCTCCTATAATTCACCCCTCCACTTT. This sequence encodes CSVQSSYNSPLHF. The complete variable domain, with remaining parts taken from reference TRBV29-1 and TRBJ1-6, reads SAVISQKPSRDICQRGTSLTIQCQVDSQVTMMFWYRQQPGQSLTLIATANQGSEATYESGFVIDKFPISRPNLTFSTLTVSNMSPEDSSIYLCSVQSSYNSPLHFGNGTRLTVT.